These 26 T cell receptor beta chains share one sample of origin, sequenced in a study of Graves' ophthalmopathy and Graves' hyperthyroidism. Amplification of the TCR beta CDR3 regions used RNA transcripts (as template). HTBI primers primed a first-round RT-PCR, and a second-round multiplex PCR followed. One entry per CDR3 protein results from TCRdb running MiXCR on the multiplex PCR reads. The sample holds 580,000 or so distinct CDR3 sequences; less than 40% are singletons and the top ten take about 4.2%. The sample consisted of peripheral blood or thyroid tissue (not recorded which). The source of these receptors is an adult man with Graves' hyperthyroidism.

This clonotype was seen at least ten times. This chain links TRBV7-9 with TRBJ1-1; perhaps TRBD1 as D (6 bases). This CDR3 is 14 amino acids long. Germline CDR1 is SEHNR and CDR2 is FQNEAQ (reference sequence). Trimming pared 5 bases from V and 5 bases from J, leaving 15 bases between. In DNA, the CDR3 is TGTGCCAGCAGCCCCCGGGGGCCGCCGACTGAAGCTTTCTTT. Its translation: CASSPRGPPTEAFF.

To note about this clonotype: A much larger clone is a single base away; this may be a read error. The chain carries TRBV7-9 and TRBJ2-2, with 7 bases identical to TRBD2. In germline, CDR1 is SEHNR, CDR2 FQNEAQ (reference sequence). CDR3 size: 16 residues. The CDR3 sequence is CASSLLAGENAGELFF. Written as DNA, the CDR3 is TGTGCCAGCAGCTTACTCGCGGGGGAGAACGCCGGGGAGCTGTTTTTT.

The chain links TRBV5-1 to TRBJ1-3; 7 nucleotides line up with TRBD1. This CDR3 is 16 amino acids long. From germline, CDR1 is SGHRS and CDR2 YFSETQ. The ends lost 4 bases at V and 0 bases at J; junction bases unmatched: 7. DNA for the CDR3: TGCGCCAGCAGCCCCACAGGGGCTTCCTCTGGAAACACCATATATTTT. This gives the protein CASSPTGASSGNTIYF.

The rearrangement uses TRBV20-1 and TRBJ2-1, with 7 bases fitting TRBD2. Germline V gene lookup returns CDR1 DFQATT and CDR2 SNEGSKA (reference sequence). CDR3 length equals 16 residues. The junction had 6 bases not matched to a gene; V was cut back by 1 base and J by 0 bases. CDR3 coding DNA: TGCAGTGCTAGAGGGCGGGGGATAAGCTCCTACAATGAGCAGTTCTTC. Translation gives CSARGRGISSYNEQFF.

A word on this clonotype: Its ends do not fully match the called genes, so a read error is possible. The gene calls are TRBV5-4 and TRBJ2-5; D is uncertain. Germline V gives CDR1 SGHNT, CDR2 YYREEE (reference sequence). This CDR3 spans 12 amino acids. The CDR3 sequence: CASSLLAASPLF. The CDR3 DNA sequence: TGTGCCAGCAGCTTGCTTGCGGCCTCCCCCCTCTTC.

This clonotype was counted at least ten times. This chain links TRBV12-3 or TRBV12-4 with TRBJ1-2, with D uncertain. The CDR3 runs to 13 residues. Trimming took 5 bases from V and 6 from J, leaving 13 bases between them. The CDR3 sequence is CASSPAPMNGYTF. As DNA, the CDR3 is TGTGCCAGCAGTCCCGCCCCCATGAATGGCTACACCTTC.

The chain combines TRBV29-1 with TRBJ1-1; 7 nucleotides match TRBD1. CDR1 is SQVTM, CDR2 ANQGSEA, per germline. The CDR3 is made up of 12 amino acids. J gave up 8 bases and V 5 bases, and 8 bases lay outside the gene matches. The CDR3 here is CSVRGTEPEAFF. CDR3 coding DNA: TGCAGCGTTCGAGGGACAGAACCCGAAGCTTTCTTT. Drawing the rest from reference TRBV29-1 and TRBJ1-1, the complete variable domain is SAVISQKPSRDICQRGTSLTIQCQVDSQVTMMFWYRQQPGQSLTLIATANQGSEATYESGFVIDKFPISRPNLTFSTLTVSNMSPEDSSIYLCSVRGTEPEAFFGQGTRLTVV.

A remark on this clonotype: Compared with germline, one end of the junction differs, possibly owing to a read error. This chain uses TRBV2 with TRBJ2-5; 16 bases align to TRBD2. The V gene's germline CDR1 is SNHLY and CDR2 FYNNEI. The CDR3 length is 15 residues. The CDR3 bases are TGTGCCAGCAGTGTCCCCGGGACTAGCGGGGGGGCCTTACCTTTC. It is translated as CASSVPGTSGGALPF.

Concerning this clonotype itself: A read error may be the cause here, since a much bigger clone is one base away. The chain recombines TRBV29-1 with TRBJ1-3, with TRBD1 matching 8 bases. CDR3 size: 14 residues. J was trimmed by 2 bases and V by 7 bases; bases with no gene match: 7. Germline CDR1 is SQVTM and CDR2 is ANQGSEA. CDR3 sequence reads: CSGGRTGPGNTIYF. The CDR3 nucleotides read TGCAGCGGGGGAAGGACAGGGCCTGGAAACACCATATATTTT.

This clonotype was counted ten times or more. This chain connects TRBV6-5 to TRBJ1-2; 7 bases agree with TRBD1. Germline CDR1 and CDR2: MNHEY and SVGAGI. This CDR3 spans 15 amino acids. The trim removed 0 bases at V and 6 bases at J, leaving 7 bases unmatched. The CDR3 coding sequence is TGTGCCAGCAGTTACTCATGGGACAGTAGCAATGGCTACACCTTC. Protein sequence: CASSYSWDSSNGYTF.

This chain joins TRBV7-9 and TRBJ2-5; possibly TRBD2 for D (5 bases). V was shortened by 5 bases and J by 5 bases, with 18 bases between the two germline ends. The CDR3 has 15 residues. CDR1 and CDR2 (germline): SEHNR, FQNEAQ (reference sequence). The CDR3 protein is CASSPLTYGGETQYF. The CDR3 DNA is TGTGCCAGCAGCCCCTTGACATATGGCGGGGAGACCCAGTACTTC.

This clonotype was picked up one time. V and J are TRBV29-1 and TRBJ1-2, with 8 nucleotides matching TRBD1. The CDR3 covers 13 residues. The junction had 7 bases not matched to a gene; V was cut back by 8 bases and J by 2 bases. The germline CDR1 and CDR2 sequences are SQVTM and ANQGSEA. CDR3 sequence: CSSQTGVNYGYTF. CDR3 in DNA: TGCAGCAGCCAGACAGGGGTAAACTATGGCTACACCTTC.

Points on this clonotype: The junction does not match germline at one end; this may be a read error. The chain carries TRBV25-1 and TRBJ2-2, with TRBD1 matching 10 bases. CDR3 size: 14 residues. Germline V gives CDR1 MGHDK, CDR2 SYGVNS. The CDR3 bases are TGTGCCAGCAGTTCCCGGGACAGGGGCGGGGGGCTGTTTTTT. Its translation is CASSSRDRGGGLFF. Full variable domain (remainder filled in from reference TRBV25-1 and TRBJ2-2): EADIYQTPRYLVIGTGKKITLECSQTMGHDKMYWYQQDPGMELHLIHYSYGVNSTEKGDLSSESTVSRIRTEHFPLTLESARPSHTSQYLCASSSRDRGGGLFFGEGSRLTVL.

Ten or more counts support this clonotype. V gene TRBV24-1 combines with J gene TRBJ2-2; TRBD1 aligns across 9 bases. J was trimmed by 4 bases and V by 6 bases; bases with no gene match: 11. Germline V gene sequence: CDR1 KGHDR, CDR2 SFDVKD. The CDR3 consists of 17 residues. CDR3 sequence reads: CATSHTGGFYGTGELFF. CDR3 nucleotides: TGTGCCACCAGTCACACAGGGGGCTTTTATGGCACCGGGGAGCTGTTTTTT.

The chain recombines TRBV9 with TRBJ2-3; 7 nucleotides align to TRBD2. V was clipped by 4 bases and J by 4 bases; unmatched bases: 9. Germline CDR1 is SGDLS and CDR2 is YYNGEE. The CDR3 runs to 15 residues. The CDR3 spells CASSSGIAGADTQYF. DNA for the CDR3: TGTGCCAGCAGCTCAGGGATCGCGGGAGCAGATACGCAGTATTTT.

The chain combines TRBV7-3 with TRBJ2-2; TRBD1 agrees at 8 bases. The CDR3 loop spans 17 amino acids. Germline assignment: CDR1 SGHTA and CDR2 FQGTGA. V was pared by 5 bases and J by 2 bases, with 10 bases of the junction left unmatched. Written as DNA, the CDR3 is TGTGCCAGCAGCGGTCAGGGGGCAAACCGAAACACCGGGGAGCTGTTTTTT. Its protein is CASSGQGANRNTGELFF.

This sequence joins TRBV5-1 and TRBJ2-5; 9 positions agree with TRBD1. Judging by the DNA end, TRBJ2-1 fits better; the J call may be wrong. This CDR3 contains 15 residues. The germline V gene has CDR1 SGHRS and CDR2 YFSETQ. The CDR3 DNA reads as TGCGCCAGCAGGTCTACAGGGGGCACCTACAATGAGCAGTTCTTC. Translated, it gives CASRSTGGTYNEQFF.

The CDR3 spells CSVLLAELFF. The CDR3 nucleotides are TGCAGCGTTTTACTAGCGGAGCTGTTTTTT. The chain employs TRBV29-1 and TRBJ2-2, with TRBD2 as a possible D gene (6 bases). This CDR3 region has 10 residues. CDR1 is SQVTM, CDR2 ANQGSEA, per germline. V was pared by 5 bases and J by 10 bases, with 8 bases between.

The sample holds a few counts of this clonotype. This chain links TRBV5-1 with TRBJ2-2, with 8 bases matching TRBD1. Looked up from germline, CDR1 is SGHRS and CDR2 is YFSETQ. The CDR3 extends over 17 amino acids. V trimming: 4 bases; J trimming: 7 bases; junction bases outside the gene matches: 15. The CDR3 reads CASSQTPTGVSFGELFF. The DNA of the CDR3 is TGCGCCAGCAGCCAAACCCCGACAGGGGTCTCATTCGGGGAGCTGTTTTTT.

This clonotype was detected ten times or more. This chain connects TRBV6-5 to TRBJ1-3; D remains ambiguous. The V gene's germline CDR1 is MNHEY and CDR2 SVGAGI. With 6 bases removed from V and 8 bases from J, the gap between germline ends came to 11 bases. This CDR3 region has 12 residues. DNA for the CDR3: TGTGCCAGCAGAGGACTCGGGGACACCATATATTTT. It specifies CASRGLGDTIYF.

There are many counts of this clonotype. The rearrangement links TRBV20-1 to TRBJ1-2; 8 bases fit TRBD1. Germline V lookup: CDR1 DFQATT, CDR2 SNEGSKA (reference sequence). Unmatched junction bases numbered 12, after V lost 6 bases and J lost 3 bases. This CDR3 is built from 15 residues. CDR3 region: CSATQLGTGDYGYTF. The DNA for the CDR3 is TGCAGTGCCACGCAGCTCGGGACAGGCGACTATGGCTACACCTTC.

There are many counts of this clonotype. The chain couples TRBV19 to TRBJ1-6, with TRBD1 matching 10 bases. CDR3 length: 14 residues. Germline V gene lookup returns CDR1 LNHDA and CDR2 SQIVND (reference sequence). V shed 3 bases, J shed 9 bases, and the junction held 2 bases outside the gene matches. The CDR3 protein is CASSIDRGLSPLHF. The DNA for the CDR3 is TGTGCCAGTAGTATTGACAGGGGGCTTTCACCCCTCCACTTT.

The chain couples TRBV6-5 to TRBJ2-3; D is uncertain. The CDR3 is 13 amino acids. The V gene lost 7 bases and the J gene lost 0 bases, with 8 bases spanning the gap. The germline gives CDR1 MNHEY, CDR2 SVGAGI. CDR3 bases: TGTGCCAGCATGCAGGCTAGCACAGATACGCAGTATTTT. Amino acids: CASMQASTDTQYF.

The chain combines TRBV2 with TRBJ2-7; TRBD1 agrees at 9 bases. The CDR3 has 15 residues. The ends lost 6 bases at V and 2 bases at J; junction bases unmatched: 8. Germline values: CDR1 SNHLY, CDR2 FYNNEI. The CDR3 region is CASSHAGQGTYEQYF. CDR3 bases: TGTGCCAGCAGCCATGCGGGACAGGGAACCTACGAGCAGTACTTC.

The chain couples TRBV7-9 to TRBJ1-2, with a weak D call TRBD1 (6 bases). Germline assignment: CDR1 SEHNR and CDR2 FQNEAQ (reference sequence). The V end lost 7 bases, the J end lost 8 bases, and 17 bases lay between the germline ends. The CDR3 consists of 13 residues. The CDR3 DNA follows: TGTGCCAGCACCCACCGGGGGGGGCGCGGCTACACCTTC. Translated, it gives CASTHRGGRGYTF.

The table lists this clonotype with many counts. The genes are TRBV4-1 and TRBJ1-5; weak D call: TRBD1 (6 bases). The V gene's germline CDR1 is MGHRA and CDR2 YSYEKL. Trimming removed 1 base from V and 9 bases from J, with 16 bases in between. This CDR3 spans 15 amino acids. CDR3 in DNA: TGCGCCAGCAGCCAAGGGGGGCAGGGGACAAGGCCCCAGCATTTT. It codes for CASSQGGQGTRPQHF.